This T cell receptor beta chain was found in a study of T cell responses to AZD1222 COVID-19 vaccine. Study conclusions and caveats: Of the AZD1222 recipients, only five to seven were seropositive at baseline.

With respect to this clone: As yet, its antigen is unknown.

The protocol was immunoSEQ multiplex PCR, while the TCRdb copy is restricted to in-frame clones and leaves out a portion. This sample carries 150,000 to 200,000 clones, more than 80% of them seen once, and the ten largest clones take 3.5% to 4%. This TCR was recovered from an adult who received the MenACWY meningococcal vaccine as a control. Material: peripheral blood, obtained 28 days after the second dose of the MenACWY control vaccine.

CDR3 coding DNA: TGTGCCAGCAGCGCCCTGAACACTGAAGCTTTCTTT. Encoded protein: CASSALNTEAFF. V and J are TRBV7-9 and TRBJ1-1; no reliable D call. V was clipped by 5 bases and J by 0 bases, with 4 bases between them. The CDR3 has 12 residues. The germline CDR1 and CDR2 sequences are SEHNR and FQNEAQ (reference sequence).